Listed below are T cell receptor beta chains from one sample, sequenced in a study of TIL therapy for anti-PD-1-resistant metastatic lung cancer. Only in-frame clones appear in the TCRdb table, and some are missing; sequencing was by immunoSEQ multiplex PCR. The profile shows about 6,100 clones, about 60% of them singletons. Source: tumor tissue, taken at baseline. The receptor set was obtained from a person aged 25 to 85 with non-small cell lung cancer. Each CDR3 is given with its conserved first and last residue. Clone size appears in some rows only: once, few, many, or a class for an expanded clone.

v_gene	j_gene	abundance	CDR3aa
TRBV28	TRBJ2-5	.	CASSSGETQYF
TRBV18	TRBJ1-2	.	CASSPTQEAGYTF
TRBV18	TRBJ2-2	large	CASRREEPGELFF
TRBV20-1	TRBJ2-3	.	CSASWGGPTNTQYF
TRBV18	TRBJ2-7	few	CASSPQGDPSYEQYF
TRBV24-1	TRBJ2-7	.	CATSDSNSYEQYF
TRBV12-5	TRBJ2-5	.	CASAKTGGVAETQYF
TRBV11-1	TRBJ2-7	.	CASSLLGANYEQYF
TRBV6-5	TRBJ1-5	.	CASSDTGINQPQHF
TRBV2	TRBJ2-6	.	CASSVPGRTSGANVLTF
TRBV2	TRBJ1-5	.	CASSDRTGYQPQHF
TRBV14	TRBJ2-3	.	CASSQDPGQGTDTQYF
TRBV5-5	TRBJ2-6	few	CASSLARGVPGANVLTF
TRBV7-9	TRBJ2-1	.	CASSFPPRANEQFF
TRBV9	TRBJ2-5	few	CASSVEGLGTQYF
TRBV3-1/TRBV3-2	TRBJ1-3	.	CASSHPGNTIYF
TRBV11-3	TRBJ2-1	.	CASSSRLAGGRSYNEQFF
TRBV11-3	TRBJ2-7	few	CASSVSGSHEQYF
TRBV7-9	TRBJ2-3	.	CASSFSGVRVTDTQYF
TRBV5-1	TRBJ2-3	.	CASSPPDLGPANTQYF
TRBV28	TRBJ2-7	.	CASSNAGQGSEQYF
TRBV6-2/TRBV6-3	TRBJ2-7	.	CASSFTFYEQYF
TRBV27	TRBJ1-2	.	CASSFSTGSNYGYTF
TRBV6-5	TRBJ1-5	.	CAAGGLYSNQPQHF
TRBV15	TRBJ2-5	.	CATSRVDRVVQETQYF
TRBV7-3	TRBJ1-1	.	CASSSTGVTEAFF
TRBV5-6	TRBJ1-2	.	CASSRWDKVSNGYTF
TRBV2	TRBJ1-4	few	CASRPGQGNYEKLFF
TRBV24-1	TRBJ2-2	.	CAPSEGGLAGGRDTGELFF
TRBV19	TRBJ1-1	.	CASSIGRDRGGTEAFF
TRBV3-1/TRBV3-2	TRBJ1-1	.	CASSQPSAARTAFF
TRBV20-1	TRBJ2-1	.	CSASFPGLTSGSYNEQFF
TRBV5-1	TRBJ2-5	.	CASSLAGRKQETQYF
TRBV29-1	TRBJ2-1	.	CSVDRAGTSGSGNEQFF
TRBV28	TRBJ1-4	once	CASSGPANEKLFF
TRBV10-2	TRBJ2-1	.	CASIRLAGDNEQFF
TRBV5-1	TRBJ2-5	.	CASSLRLPDRGAQTQYF
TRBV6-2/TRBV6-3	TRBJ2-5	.	CASSYGGGEETQYF
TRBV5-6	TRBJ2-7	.	CASSLGRGLSPRQYF
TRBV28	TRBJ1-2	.	CASSLGVGHRYGYTF
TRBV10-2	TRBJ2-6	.	CASSVGGGSGANVLTF
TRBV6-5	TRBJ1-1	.	CASSYSYLGEAFF